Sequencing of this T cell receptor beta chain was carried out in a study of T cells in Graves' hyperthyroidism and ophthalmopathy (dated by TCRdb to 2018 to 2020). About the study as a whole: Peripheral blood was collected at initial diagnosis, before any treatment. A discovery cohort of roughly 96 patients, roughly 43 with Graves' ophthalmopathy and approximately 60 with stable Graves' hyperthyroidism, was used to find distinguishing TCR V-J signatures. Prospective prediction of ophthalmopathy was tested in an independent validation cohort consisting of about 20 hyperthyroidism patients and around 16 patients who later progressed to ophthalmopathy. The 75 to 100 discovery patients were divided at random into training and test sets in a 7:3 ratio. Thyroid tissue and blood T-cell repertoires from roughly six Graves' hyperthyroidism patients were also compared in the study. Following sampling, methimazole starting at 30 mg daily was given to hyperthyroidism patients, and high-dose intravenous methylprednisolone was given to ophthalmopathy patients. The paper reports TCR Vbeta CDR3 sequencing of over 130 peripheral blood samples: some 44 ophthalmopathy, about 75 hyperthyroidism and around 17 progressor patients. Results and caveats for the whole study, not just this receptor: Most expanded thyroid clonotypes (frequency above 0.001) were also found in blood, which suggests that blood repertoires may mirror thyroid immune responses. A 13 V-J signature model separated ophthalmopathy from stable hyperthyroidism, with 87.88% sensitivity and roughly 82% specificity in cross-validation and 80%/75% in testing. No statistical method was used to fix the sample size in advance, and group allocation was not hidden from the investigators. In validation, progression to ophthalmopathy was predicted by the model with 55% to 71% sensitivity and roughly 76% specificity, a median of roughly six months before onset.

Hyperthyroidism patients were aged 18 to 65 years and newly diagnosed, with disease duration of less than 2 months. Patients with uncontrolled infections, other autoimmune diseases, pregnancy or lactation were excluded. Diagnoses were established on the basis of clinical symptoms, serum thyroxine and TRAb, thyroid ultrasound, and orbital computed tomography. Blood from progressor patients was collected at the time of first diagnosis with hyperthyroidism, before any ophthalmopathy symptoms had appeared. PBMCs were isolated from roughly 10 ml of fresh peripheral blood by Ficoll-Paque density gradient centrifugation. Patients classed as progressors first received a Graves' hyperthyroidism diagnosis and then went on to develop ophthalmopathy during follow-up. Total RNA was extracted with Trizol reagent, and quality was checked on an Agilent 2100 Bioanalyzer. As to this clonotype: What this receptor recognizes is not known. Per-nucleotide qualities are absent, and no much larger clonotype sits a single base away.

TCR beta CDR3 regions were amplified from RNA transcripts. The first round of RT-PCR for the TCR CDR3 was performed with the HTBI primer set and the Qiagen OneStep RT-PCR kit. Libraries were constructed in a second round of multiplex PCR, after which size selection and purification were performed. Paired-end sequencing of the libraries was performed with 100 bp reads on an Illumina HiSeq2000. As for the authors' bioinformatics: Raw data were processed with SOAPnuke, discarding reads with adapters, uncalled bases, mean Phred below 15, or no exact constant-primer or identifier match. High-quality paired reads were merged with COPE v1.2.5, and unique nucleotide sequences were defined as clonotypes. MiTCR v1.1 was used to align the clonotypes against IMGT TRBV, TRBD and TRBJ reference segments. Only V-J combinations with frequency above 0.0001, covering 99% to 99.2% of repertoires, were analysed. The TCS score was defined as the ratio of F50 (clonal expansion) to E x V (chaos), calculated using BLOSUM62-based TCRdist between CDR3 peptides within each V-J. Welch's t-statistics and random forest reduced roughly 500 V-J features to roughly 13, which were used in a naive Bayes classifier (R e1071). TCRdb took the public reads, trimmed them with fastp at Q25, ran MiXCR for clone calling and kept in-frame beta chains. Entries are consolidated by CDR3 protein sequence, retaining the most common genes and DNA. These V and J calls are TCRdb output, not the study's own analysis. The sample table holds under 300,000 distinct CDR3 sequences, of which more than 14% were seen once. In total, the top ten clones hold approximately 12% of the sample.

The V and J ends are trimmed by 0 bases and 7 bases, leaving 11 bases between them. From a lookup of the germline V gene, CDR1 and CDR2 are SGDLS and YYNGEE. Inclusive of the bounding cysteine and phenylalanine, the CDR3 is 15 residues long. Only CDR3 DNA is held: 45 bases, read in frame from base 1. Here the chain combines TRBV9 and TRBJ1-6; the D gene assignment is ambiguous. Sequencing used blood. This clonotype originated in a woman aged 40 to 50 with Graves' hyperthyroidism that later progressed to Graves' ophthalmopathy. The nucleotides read TGTGCCAGCAGCGTAGAAGGGAGTGGGAATTCACCCCTCCACTTT. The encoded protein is CASSVEGSGNSPLHF.